These 21 T cell receptor beta chains were sequenced from one sample in a study of blood T cell repertoires in COVID-19. Method: immunoSEQ multiplex PCR; TCRdb's copy keeps in-frame clones and lacks some. The repertoire has some 200,000 clones, about nine tenths of them found once; the top ten carry 0.6% to 1%. The sample taken for sequencing was peripheral blood. The receptor set was obtained from a woman in her seventies with acute or convalescent COVID-19.

The chain recombines TRBV3-1 (or the pseudogene TRBV3-2) with TRBJ1-5; 8 bases are a match to TRBD1. Germline CDR1 is LGHDT and CDR2 is YNNKEL (reference sequence). The J segment lost 7 bases and the V segment lost 3 bases, leaving 5 bases of the junction unmatched. The CDR3 extends over 14 amino acids. CDR3 amino acids: CASSQGGQVQPQHF. In DNA form, the CDR3 reads TGTGCCAGCAGCCAGGGGGGACAGGTACAGCCCCAGCATTTT.

The chain recombines TRBV9 with TRBJ1-6, with TRBD1 as a possible D gene (6 bases). The V and J ends lost 4 bases and 10 bases respectively, with 21 bases between them. The CDR3 length is 16 residues. CDR1 and CDR2 from the germline V gene are SGDLS and YYNGEE. The CDR3 nucleotides are TGTGCCAGCAGCAGTGACGTCACAGGGCTAGGGTCACCCCTCCACTTT. As protein: CASSSDVTGLGSPLHF.

This clone has only a few counts. The chain couples TRBV4-1 to TRBJ1-2; TRBD1 is a possible D gene (5 bases). The CDR3 spans 18 residues. V lost 1 base and J 4 bases, leaving 22 bases between the germline ends. CDR1 and CDR2 from the germline V gene are MGHRA and YSYEKL. The CDR3 DNA reads as TGCGCCAGCAGCCAAGGAGTCATTAGGGCAGGGCGAATCTATGGCTACACCTTC. Amino acid sequence: CASSQGVIRAGRIYGYTF.

The chain uses TRBV28 and TRBJ1-6; D is possibly TRBD1 (5 bases). The germline V gene encodes CDR1 MDHEN and CDR2 SYDVKM. The V end was cut by 4 bases, the J end by 6 bases, with 19 bases between. The CDR3 has 17 residues. The CDR3 is CASSWGLAGVGNSPLHF. As DNA, the CDR3 is TGTGCCAGCAGTTGGGGACTAGCGGGAGTGGGTAATTCACCCCTCCACTTT. Full variable domain (outside the CDR3, taken from reference TRBV28 and TRBJ1-6): DVKVTQSSRYLVKRTGEKVFLECVQDMDHENMFWYRQDPGLGLRLIYFSYDVKMKEKGDIPEGYSVSREKKERFSLILESASTNQTSMYLCASSWGLAGVGNSPLHFGNGTRLTVT.

This chain uses TRBV12-3 or TRBV12-4 with TRBJ1-2, with 7 nucleotides matching TRBD1. CDR3 length: 13 amino acids. Germline trimming cut 7 bases from V and 5 bases from J; bases unmatched to any gene: 7. The chain's CDR3 is CASTLRDSYGYTF. The CDR3 DNA follows: TGTGCCAGCACCCTCCGGGACAGTTATGGCTACACCTTC.

This chain connects TRBV5-1 to TRBJ1-6, with D possibly matching TRBD1 (5 bases). V lost 3 bases to trimming and J lost 6 bases, with 10 bases between them. This CDR3 is 14 amino acids long. Germline V gene lookup returns CDR1 SGHRS and CDR2 YFSETQ. CDR3 protein: CASSWGESNSPLHF. CDR3 bases: TGCGCCAGCAGCTGGGGGGAATCTAATTCACCCCTCCACTTT. Full variable domain (rest looked up from reference TRBV5-1 and TRBJ1-6): KAGVTQTPRYLIKTRGQQVTLSCSPISGHRSVSWYQQTPGQGLQFLFEYFSETQRNKGNFPGRFSGRQFSNSRSEMNVSTLELGDSALYLCASSWGESNSPLHFGNGTRLTVT.

This clone appeared a few times. The chain has TRBV9 and TRBJ2-7, with D possibly matching TRBD1 (6 bases). CDR3 size: 14 residues. The germline CDR1 and CDR2 sequences are SGDLS and YYNGEE. V dropped 0 bases and J dropped 2 bases, with 9 bases sitting between them. CDR3 sequence reads: CASSVGGQTYEQYF. CDR3 in DNA: TGTGCCAGCAGCGTAGGCGGACAGACCTACGAGCAGTACTTC.

The chain carries TRBV27 and TRBJ2-1; D may be TRBD2 (5 bases). The germline V gene encodes CDR1 MNHEY and CDR2 SMNVEV (reference sequence). V was cut by 2 bases and J by 0 bases, with 8 bases left in between. CDR3 length: 15 residues. The CDR3 DNA is TGTGCCAGCAGTTTAGATCGGGGCTCCTACAATGAGCAGTTCTTC. Its translation: CASSLDRGSYNEQFF.

The chain is built from TRBV19 and TRBJ2-3, with 9 bases lining up with TRBD2. With 7 bases clipped from V and 3 bases from J, the junction kept 11 bases outside the gene matches. CDR3 size: 16 residues. Looked up from germline, CDR1 is LNHDA and CDR2 is SQIVND (reference sequence). The CDR3 is CASKATLAGRTDTQYF. The DNA of the CDR3 is TGTGCCAGTAAGGCCACCCTAGCGGGAAGAACAGATACGCAGTATTTT.

The chain combines TRBV5-4 with TRBJ2-6; TRBD1 matches 8 bases. The CDR3 contains 18 residues. V trimming: 6 bases; J trimming: 4 bases; junction bases outside the gene matches: 15. From germline, CDR1 is SGHNT and CDR2 YYREEE (reference sequence). The CDR3 bases are TGTGCCAGCACCCCCGCCCTGGCAGGGGGCCTGGGGGCCAACGTCCTGACTTTC. Its protein product is CASTPALAGGLGANVLTF.

In DNA, the CDR3 is TGTGCCAGCAGTGAATCGTCAGGGCTCCCCCAGCATTTT. Amino acid sequence: CASSESSGLPQHF. This rearrangement joins TRBV6-1 to TRBJ1-5; TRBD1 might be the D (5 bases). CDR1 is MNHNS, CDR2 SASEGT, per germline. This CDR3 has 13 residues. Trimming stripped 2 bases from V and 10 bases from J, with 12 bases between.

The rearrangement links TRBV18 to TRBJ2-5; D is unresolved. This CDR3 has 14 residues. Germline V gives CDR1 KGHSH, CDR2 LQKENI. The germline V and J ends were trimmed by 4 bases and 2 bases, with 11 bases remaining between them. CDR3 loop: CASSLSSQQETQYF. CDR3 nucleotide sequence: TGTGCCAGCTCACTTAGCTCCCAGCAAGAGACCCAGTACTTC.

The V call is TRBV2, the J call TRBJ2-1, with 10 bases that match TRBD1. The CDR3 is made up of 14 amino acids. Germline-derived CDR1 and CDR2 are SNHLY and FYNNEI. Trimming took 8 bases from V and 7 from J; bases not matched to a gene: 8. The CDR3 loop reads CASRYGQGVNEQFF. CDR3 coding DNA: TGTGCCAGCCGGTATGGACAGGGGGTGAATGAGCAGTTCTTC.

The rearrangement joins TRBV3-1 (or the pseudogene TRBV3-2) to TRBJ1-5; 7 bases are a match to TRBD1. The germline V gene has CDR1 LGHDT and CDR2 YNNKEL (reference sequence). CDR3 size: 16 residues. V lost 4 bases to trimming and J lost 2 bases; unmatched junction nucleotides: 8. The CDR3 nucleotides are TGTGCCAGCAGCCCCGGCGGACAGGACCGCAATCAGCCCCAGCATTTT. Residues: CASSPGGQDRNQPQHF.

The V gene is TRBV5-1, the J gene TRBJ2-1; weak D call: TRBD2 (6 bases). V shed 4 bases and J shed 5 bases, with 16 bases lying between them. The length of the CDR3 is 15 residues. Germline CDR1 SGHRS, CDR2 YFSETQ. The CDR3 sequence: CASSQERGVDNEQFF. The CDR3 coding sequence is TGCGCCAGCAGCCAAGAGCGCGGGGTAGACAATGAGCAGTTCTTC. Together with reference TRBV5-1 and TRBJ2-1, the CDR3 gives the full variable domain: KAGVTQTPRYLIKTRGQQVTLSCSPISGHRSVSWYQQTPGQGLQFLFEYFSETQRNKGNFPGRFSGRQFSNSRSEMNVSTLELGDSALYLCASSQERGVDNEQFFGPGTRLTVL.

The chain has TRBV12-5 and TRBJ1-4; D remains ambiguous. Deletions cut 1 base from V and 0 bases from J, with 6 bases between. The length of the CDR3 is 15 residues. The germline CDR1 and CDR2 sequences are LGHNT and FRNRAP. The CDR3 region has the DNA TGTGCTAGTGGTTTGGGCGGGGCAACTAATGAAAAACTGTTTTTT. This encodes CASGLGGATNEKLFF.

The chain is built from TRBV28 and TRBJ2-1, with 8 positions matching TRBD2. V lost 7 bases to trimming and J lost 5 bases; unmatched junction nucleotides: 7. Germline CDR1 and CDR2: MDHEN and SYDVKM. The CDR3 runs 14 residues. The CDR3 is CASTGGAEHNEQFF. CDR3 nucleotide sequence: TGTGCCAGCACCGGGGGGGCGGAACACAATGAGCAGTTCTTC.

This rearrangement joins TRBV28 to TRBJ1-5; D is ambiguous. Trimming left V 3 bases short and J 0 bases short, with 6 bases between. The CDR3 length is 14 residues. Looked up from germline, CDR1 is MDHEN and CDR2 is SYDVKM. The DNA of the CDR3 is TGTGCCAGCAGTTTTTCCTATAGCAATCAGCCCCAGCATTTT. Translated: CASSFSYSNQPQHF. Variable domain in full (rest from reference TRBV28 and TRBJ1-5): DVKVTQSSRYLVKRTGEKVFLECVQDMDHENMFWYRQDPGLGLRLIYFSYDVKMKEKGDIPEGYSVSREKKERFSLILESASTNQTSMYLCASSFSYSNQPQHFGDGTRLSIL.

The rearrangement links TRBV2 to TRBJ2-5; 7 bases are a match to TRBD1. From germline, CDR1 is SNHLY and CDR2 FYNNEI. This CDR3 contains 14 residues. V trimming: 6 bases; J trimming: 2 bases; junction bases outside the gene matches: 6. CDR3 bases: TGTGCCAGCAGCAAGACAGGGCGACAAGAGACCCAGTACTTC. Protein product: CASSKTGRQETQYF.

This clone came up once. The CDR3 DNA reads as TGTGCCAGCAGCCAAGATCGCGGGGGCACCATATATTTT. It specifies CASSQDRGGTIYF. V is TRBV16 and J is TRBJ1-3; D is perhaps TRBD1 (5 bases). Germline V CDR1 and CDR2: KGHSY, FQNENV. The V end lost 2 bases, the J end lost 9 bases, and 11 bases lay between the germline ends. The CDR3 contains 13 residues.

The chain uses TRBV5-1 and TRBJ2-3; 7 bases map to TRBD1. The CDR3 has 15 amino acids. CDR1 is SGHRS and CDR2 is YFSETQ in the germline V gene. The V segment lost 4 bases and the J segment 2 bases; nucleotides outside the gene matches: 7. The CDR3 DNA is TGCGCCAGCAGCCTTACAGGGGATCCCACAGATACGCAGTATTTT. Translating gives CASSLTGDPTDTQYF.